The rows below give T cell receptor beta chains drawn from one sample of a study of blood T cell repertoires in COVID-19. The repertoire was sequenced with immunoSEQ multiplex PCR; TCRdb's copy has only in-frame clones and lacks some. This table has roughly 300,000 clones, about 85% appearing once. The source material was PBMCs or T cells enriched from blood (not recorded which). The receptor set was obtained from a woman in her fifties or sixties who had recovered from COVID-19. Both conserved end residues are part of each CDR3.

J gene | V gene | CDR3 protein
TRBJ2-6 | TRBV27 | CASSPRLAGLSGANVLTF
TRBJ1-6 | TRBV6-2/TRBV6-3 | CASSPPEDNSPLHF
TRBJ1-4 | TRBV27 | CASSPTGSIRKLFF
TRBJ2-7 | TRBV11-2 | CASSFYRVEYEQYF
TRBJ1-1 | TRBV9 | CASSVASRAEAFF
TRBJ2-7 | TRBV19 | CPIYPGRGNEQYF
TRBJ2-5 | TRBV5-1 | CASSLEGGGQETQYF
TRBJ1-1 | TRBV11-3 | CASSLRGYTEAFF
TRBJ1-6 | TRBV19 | CASTSTGDGSPLHF
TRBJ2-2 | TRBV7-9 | CASSEFGNTGELFF
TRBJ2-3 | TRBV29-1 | CSVGLAGPRDTQYF
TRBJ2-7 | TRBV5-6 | CASGGRGTAGVYEQYF
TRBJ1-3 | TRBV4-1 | CASSQDLGISGNTIYF
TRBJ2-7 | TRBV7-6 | CASSSLGGGVEQYF
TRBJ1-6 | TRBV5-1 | CASRLTPGQGNSPLHF
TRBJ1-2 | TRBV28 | CASRSTLVYGYTF
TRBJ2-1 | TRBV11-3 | CASSAGTVDDEQFF
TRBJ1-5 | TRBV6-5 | CATTQGRTGNQPQHF
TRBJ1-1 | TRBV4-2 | CASSPRNTEAFF
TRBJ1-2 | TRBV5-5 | CASSRSTGLGANYGYTF
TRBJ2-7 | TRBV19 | CASSTRDLDEQYF
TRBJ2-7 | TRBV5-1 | CASRRSSHDSYEQYF
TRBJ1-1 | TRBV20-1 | CSASGANTEAFF
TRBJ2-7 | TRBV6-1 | CASSEWTRNYEQYF
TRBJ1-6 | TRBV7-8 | CASSSWTGNSYNSPLHF